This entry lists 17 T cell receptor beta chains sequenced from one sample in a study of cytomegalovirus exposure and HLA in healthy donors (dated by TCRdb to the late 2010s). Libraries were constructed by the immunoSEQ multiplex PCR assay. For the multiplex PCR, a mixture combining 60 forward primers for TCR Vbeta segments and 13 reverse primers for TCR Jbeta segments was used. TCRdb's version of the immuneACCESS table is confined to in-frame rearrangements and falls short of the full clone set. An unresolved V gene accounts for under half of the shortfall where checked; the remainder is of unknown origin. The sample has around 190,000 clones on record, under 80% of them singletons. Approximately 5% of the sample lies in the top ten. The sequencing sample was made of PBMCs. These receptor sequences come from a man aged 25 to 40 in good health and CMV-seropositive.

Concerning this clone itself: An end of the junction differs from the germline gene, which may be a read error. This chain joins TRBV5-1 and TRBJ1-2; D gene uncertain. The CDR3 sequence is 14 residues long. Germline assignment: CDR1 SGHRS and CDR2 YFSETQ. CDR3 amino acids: CASSSPMAPYGYTF. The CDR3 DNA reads TGTGCCAGCAGCTCCCCGATGGCTCCCTATGGCTACACCTTC.

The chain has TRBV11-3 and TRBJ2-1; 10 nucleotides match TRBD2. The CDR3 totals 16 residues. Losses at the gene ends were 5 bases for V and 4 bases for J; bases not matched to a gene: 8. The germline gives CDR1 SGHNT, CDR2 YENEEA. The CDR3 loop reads CASSPDGTSAYNEQFF. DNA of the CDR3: TGTGCCAGCAGCCCAGACGGGACTAGCGCGTACAATGAGCAGTTCTTC. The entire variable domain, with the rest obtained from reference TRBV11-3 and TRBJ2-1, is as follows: EAGVVQSPRYKIIEKKQPVAFWCNPISGHNTLYWYLQNLGQGPELLIRYENEEAVDDSQLPKDRFSAERLKGVDSTLKIQPAELGDSAVYLCASSPDGTSAYNEQFFGPGTRLTVL.

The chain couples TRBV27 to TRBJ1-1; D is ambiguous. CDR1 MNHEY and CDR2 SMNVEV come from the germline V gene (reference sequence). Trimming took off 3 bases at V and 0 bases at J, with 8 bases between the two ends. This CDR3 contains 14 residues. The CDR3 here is CASSLVRMNTEAFF. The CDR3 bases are TGTGCCAGCAGTTTGGTCAGAATGAACACTGAAGCTTTCTTT.

The CDR3 sequence is CASSSQETQYF. Written as DNA, the CDR3 is TGTGCCAGCAGCTCACAAGAGACCCAGTACTTC. V is TRBV11-2 and J is TRBJ2-5; D is uncertain. V lost 4 bases, J lost 2 bases, and 2 bases lay in between. The CDR3 spans 11 residues. From germline, CDR1 is SGHAT and CDR2 FQNNGV. Full variable domain (missing parts from reference TRBV11-2 and TRBJ2-5): EAGVAQSPRYKIIEKRQSVAFWCNPISGHATLYWYQQILGQGPKLLIQFQNNGVVDDSQLPKDRFSAERLKGVDSTLKIQPAKLEDSAVYLCASSSQETQYFGPGTRLLVL.

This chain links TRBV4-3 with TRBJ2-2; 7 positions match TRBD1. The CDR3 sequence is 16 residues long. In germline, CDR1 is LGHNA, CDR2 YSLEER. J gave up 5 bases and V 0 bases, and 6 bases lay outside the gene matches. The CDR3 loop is CASSQEVQGVTGELFF. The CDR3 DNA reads TGCGCCAGCAGCCAAGAGGTTCAGGGGGTGACCGGGGAGCTGTTTTTT.

DNA of the CDR3: TGTGCCAGCAGCTTGGCTCGGCTAGCGGGAGGTGAGCAGTACTTC. Its translation is CASSLARLAGGEQYF. The gene calls are TRBV5-5 and TRBJ2-7; TRBD2 matches 11 bases. CDR1 SGHKS and CDR2 YYEKEE come from the germline V gene (reference sequence). The CDR3 has 15 residues. Trimming cost V 0 bases and J 7 bases; bases outside gene matches: 6. The full variable domain, with the rest looked up from reference TRBV5-5 and TRBJ2-7, is DAGVTQSPTHLIKTRGQQVTLRCSPISGHKSVSWYQQVLGQGPQFIFQYYEKEERGRGNFPDRFSARQFPNYSSELNVNALLLGDSALYLCASSLARLAGGEQYFGPGTRLTVT.

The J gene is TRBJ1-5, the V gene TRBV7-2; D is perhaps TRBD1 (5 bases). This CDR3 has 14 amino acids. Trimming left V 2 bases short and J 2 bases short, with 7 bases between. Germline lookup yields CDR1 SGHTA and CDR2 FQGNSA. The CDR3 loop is CASSLKGGNQPQHF. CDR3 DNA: TGTGCCAGCAGCTTAAAAGGGGGCAATCAGCCCCAGCATTTT.

The chain's CDR3 is CAWSSGLPYEQYF. The CDR3 DNA reads TGTGCCTGGAGTTCGGGACTCCCCTACGAGCAGTACTTC. The V call is TRBV30, the J call TRBJ2-7, with D maybe TRBD2 (6 bases). Germline assignment: CDR1 GTSNPN and CDR2 SVGIG (reference sequence). Trimming cost V 2 bases and J 2 bases, with 10 bases left between them. The CDR3 has 13 residues.

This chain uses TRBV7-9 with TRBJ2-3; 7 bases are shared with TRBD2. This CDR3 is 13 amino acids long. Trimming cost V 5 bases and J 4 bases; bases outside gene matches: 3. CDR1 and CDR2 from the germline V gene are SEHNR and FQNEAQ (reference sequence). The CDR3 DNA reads TGTGCCAGCAGCCCAGCGGGACCAGATACGCAGTATTTT. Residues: CASSPAGPDTQYF. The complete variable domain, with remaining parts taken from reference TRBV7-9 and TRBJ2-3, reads DTGVSQNPRHKITKRGQNVTFRCDPISEHNRLYWYRQTLGQGPEFLTYFQNEAQLEKSRLLSDRFSAERPKGSFSTLEIQRTEQGDSAMYLCASSPAGPDTQYFGPGTRLTVL.

CDR3 protein: CASSQEEARTPYEQYF. DNA of the CDR3: TGTGCCAGCAGCCAAGAGGAGGCCAGGACTCCCTACGAGCAGTACTTC. V gene TRBV14 combines with J gene TRBJ2-7; possible D gene TRBD2, 5 bases. This CDR3 contains 16 residues. V lost 0 bases to trimming and J lost 2 bases, with 14 bases between them. Germline loops: CDR1 SGHDN, CDR2 FVKESK.

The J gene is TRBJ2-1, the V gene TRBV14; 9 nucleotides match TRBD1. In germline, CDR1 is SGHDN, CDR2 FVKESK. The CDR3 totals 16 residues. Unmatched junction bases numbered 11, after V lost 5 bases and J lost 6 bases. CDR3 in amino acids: CASSYPGTGSTNEQFF. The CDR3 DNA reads TGTGCCAGCAGCTATCCCGGGACAGGGTCTACCAATGAGCAGTTCTTC.

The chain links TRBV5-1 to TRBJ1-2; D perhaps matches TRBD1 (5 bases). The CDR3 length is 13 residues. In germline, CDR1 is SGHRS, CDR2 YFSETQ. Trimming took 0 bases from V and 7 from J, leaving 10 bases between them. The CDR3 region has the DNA TGCGCCAGCAGCTTGGAGTCTCAGGGTGGCTACACCTTC. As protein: CASSLESQGGYTF. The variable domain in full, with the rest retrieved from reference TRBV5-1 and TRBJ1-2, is KAGVTQTPRYLIKTRGQQVTLSCSPISGHRSVSWYQQTPGQGLQFLFEYFSETQRNKGNFPGRFSGRQFSNSRSEMNVSTLELGDSALYLCASSLESQGGYTFGSGTRLTVV.

CDR3 sequence reads: CASSLGTSGGEQFF. DNA of the CDR3: TGCGCCAGCAGCTTAGGGACTAGCGGCGGTGAGCAGTTCTTC. The chain couples TRBV5-1 to TRBJ2-1; 11 bases agree with TRBD2. Germline CDR1 SGHRS, CDR2 YFSETQ. This CDR3 has 14 residues. J was trimmed by 9 bases and V by 2 bases; bases with no gene match: 4.

CDR3 sequence reads: CASSFLLGRGRRRTQYF. CDR3 in DNA: TGTGCCAGCAGCTTTTTGCTGGGGAGGGGTCGTCGGAGGACCCAGTACTTC. The V call is TRBV5-4, the J call TRBJ2-5; 7 bases map to TRBD2. The V gene end was trimmed by 2 bases and the J gene end by 7 bases; junction bases not matched to a gene: 17. CDR3 length: 17 amino acids. Germline loops: CDR1 SGHNT, CDR2 YYREEE (reference sequence).

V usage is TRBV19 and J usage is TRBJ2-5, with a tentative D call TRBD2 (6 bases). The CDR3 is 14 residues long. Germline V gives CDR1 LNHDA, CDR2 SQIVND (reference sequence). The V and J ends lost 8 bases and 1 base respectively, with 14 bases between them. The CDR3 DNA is TGTGCCAGTGGGGACTGGCCTCTCCAAGAGACCCAGTACTTC. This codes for CASGDWPLQETQYF.

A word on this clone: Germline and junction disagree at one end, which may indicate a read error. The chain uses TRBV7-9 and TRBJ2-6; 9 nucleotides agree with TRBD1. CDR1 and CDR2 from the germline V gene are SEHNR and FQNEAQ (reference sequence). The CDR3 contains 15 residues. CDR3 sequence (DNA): TGTTCCAGCAGGAACAGGGGGCGCTTGGCCAACGTCCTGACTTTC. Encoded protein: CSSRNRGRLANVLTF.

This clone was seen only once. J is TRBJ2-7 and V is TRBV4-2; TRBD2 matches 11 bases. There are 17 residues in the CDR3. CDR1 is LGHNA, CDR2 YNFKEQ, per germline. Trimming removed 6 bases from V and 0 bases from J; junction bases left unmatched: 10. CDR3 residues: CASSRASGGLSSYEQYF. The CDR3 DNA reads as TGTGCCAGCAGTCGGGCTAGCGGGGGGCTTAGCTCCTACGAGCAGTACTTC.